Below are 13 T cell receptor beta chains sequenced from a single sample in a study of blood T cell repertoires in COVID-19. Libraries were prepared by immunoSEQ multiplex PCR; TCRdb keeps only in-frame clonotypes and omits some of them. The sample includes 400,000 or so clones, approximately 86% of them seen just once. Specimen: peripheral blood. These receptor sequences come from a human donor in a cohort sampled during active COVID-19.

For the CDR3, the DNA is TGTGCCAGCACCCTCAGGGACTCCGGGGGCACTGAAGCTTTCTTT. This sequence encodes CASTLRDSGGTEAFF. This sequence joins TRBV7-9 and TRBJ1-1, with D tentatively TRBD1 (5 bases). The CDR3 loop spans 15 amino acids. Trimming removed 7 bases from V and 4 bases from J, with 19 bases in between. CDR1 and CDR2 (germline): SEHNR, FQNEAQ (reference sequence).

The V call is TRBV15, the J call TRBJ2-3; 7 bases line up with TRBD2. V lost 5 bases to trimming and J lost 8 bases; unmatched junction nucleotides: 7. The CDR3 has 13 residues. Germline CDR1 is LNHNV and CDR2 is YYDKDF (reference sequence). As DNA, the CDR3 is TGTGCCACCAGCTCCGGGGGGAGTCCTACGCAGTATTTT. Protein: CATSSGGSPTQYF.

The chain has TRBV4-1 and TRBJ2-7; D unresolved. This CDR3 has 14 amino acids. Germline V lookup: CDR1 MGHRA, CDR2 YSYEKL. Trimming shortened V by 4 bases and J by 5 bases, and 15 bases separated the two germline ends. CDR3 in amino acids: CASSRVVVAHEQYF. CDR3 in DNA: TGCGCCAGCAGCCGGGTAGTGGTAGCACACGAGCAGTACTTC.

V is TRBV3-1 (or the pseudogene TRBV3-2) and J is TRBJ2-7; 12 bases match TRBD2. The germline gives CDR1 LGHDT, CDR2 YNNKEL (reference sequence). The CDR3 runs 16 residues. Trimming removed 1 base from V and 9 bases from J; junction bases left unmatched: 10. The DNA for the CDR3 is TGTGCCAGCAGCCAAGCGACTAGCGGGAGATCCGGGGGGCAGTACTTC. Translating it yields CASSQATSGRSGGQYF.

This clone was seen just once. The chain couples TRBV7-6 to TRBJ2-1; 8 nucleotides align to TRBD2. Germline CDR1 reads SGHVS; CDR2 reads FNYEAQ. The CDR3 spans 15 residues. The V and J ends lost 1 base and 9 bases, in that order; junction bases with no gene match: 8. The CDR3 protein is CASSLGAGGPTEQFF. As DNA, the CDR3 is TGTGCCAGCAGCTTAGGCGCGGGGGGCCCGACTGAGCAGTTCTTC.

A word on this clone: Distinct nucleotide sequences in the sample also encode this CDR3. The chain joins TRBV5-1 to TRBJ2-2; TRBD2 might be the D (6 bases). V was pared by 0 bases and J by 2 bases, with 11 bases between. CDR3 length: 16 amino acids. Per germline, CDR1 SGHRS and CDR2 YFSETQ. The CDR3 nucleotides read TGCGCCAGCAGCTTGGAGGTCGGGGGTAACACCGGGGAGCTGTTTTTT. Translation: CASSLEVGGNTGELFF.

The chain employs TRBV11-1 and TRBJ2-1; D possibly corresponds to TRBD2 (6 bases). This CDR3 has 15 residues. V was shortened by 3 bases and J by 2 bases, with 11 bases between the two germline ends. Germline loops: CDR1 SGHAT, CDR2 FQDESV (reference sequence). Here the CDR3 DNA reads TGTGCCAGCAGCTTCGGAGGGGACCCCTACAATGAGCAGTTCTTC. It specifies CASSFGGDPYNEQFF.

J is TRBJ1-4 and V is TRBV30; 7 bases align to TRBD1. This CDR3 is built from 16 residues. Per the germline V gene, CDR1 is GTSNPN and CDR2 is SVGIG (reference sequence). V dropped 2 bases and J dropped 6; count of bases not matched to a gene: 12. Here the CDR3 DNA reads TGTGCCTGGAGTTATACCAGACAGGGAGGAGATGAAAAACTGTTTTTT. Translated: CAWSYTRQGGDEKLFF.

This clone occurred once. The genes are TRBV24-1 and TRBJ1-5; a possible D gene is TRBD1 (5 bases). Germline CDR1 and CDR2: KGHDR and SFDVKD. This CDR3 region has 14 residues. The germline V and J ends were trimmed by 6 bases and 5 bases, with 13 bases remaining between them. CDR3 protein: CATSTSGGYQPQHF. CDR3 DNA: TGTGCCACCAGTACCTCGGGGGGTTATCAGCCCCAGCATTTT.

The chain uses TRBV12-2 and TRBJ2-3; the D segment call TRBD2 is taken from the table without a DNA check. TRBV12-2 is assigned pseudogene status. This CDR3 has 21 amino acids. The CDR3 reads CASRLGRFGTSGKAGTDTQYF. The CDR3 DNA follows: TGTGCAAGTCGCTTAGGTAGGTTTGGGACTAGCGGGAAAGCGGGCACAGATACGCAGTATTTT.

The rearrangement uses TRBV19 and TRBJ2-5; D possibly corresponds to TRBD2 (5 bases). Germline CDR1 LNHDA, CDR2 SQIVND (reference sequence). The CDR3 covers 14 residues. V was clipped by 8 bases and J by 5 bases, with 18 bases between them. The CDR3 DNA sequence: TGTGCCAGTCGCTCATCTAGCAGCCGGGAGACCCAGTACTTC. It translates to CASRSSSSRETQYF. The whole variable domain, remainder taken from reference TRBV19 and TRBJ2-5, is DGGITQSPKYLFRKEGQNVTLSCEQNLNHDAMYWYRQDPGQGLRLIYYSQIVNDFQKGDIAEGYSVSREKKESFPLTVTSAQKNPTAFYLCASRSSSSRETQYFGPGTRLLVL.

This chain uses TRBV13 with TRBJ2-3; D unresolved. This CDR3 is 15 amino acids long. V gave up 5 bases and J gave up 4 bases, with 16 bases separating them. From germline, CDR1 is PRHDT and CDR2 FYEKMQ (reference sequence). CDR3 coding DNA: TGTGCCAGCAGCCTCCGTCCACGTAGTTCAGATACGCAGTATTTT. It encodes CASSLRPRSSDTQYF.

This clone was seen a few times. The rearrangement uses TRBV10-2 and TRBJ2-3, with D possibly matching TRBD2 (6 bases). The germline CDR1 and CDR2 sequences are WSHSY and SAAADI. This CDR3 is built from 14 residues. Trimming left V 6 bases short and J 0 bases short, with 10 bases between. The CDR3 sequence is CASRPGTSTDTQYF. The CDR3 DNA sequence: TGCGCCAGCAGACCCGGGACTAGCACAGATACGCAGTATTTT.